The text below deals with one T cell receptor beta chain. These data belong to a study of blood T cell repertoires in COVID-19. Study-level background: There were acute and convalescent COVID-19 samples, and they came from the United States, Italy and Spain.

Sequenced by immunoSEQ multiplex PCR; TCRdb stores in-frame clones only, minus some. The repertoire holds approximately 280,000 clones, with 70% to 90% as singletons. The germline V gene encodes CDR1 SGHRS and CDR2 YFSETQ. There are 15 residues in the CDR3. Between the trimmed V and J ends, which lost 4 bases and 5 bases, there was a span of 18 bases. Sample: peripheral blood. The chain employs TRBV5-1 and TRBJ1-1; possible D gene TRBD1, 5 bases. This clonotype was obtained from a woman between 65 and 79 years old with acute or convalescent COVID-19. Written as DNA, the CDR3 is TGCGCCAGCAGCACCCAGGGTTCCCTGGGGACTGAAGCTTTCTTT. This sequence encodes CASSTQGSLGTEAFF.